Below are 4 T cell receptor beta chains sequenced from a single sample in a study of tumor and adjacent non-tumor tissue in lung cancer. This sample's RNA came from whole unsorted tissue. TCRbeta libraries were built with three rounds of nested PCR, modified from ARM-PCR. TCRdb re-analysed the multiplex PCR reads in MiXCR, keeping a single row per CDR3 protein. The sample lists some 74,000 distinct CDR3 sequences, 55% to 80% seen once, with under 9.5% in the top ten. The sequencing sample was made of lung tumor tissue. These receptors were collected from a woman in her 40s with non-small cell lung cancer.

On this clonotype itself: The conserved phenylalanine or tryptophan normally closing the CDR3 is absent here, so this likely arose from a read error. This chain connects TRBV11-2 to TRBJ2-1; the D call may be TRBD1 or TRBD2 (5 bases each). The CDR3 consists of 16 residues. Germline CDR1 SGHAT, CDR2 FQNNGV. The CDR3 bases are TGTGCCAGCAGCTTAGGGCCACTAGTGGGGCGCAATGGGCAGTTCCTC. Its protein product is CASSLGPLVGRNGQFL.

About this clonotype: A much larger clone lies one base from this, so it may be a read error. This CDR3 is CASTNREGKPQYF. The CDR3 DNA sequence: TGTGCCAGTACAAACAGGGAGGGGAAGCCCCAGTATTTT. The chain employs TRBV6-6 and TRBJ1-5; possibly TRBD2 for D (7 bases). TRBJ2-3 matches the DNA end more closely, so the J call is doubtful. Per the germline V gene, CDR1 is MNHNY and CDR2 is SVGAGI (reference sequence). This CDR3 has 13 residues.

As to this clonotype: At one boundary the junction diverges from the germline segment, which might be a read error. This chain joins TRBV4-2 and TRBJ2-3; tentatively, D is TRBD1 or TRBD2 (6 bases each). Germline V gene lookup returns CDR1 LGHNA and CDR2 YNFKEQ. The CDR3 is 16 amino acids. The CDR3 loop reads CARSQATGALTHRQYF. The CDR3, as DNA: TGTGCCAGAAGCCAAGCTACGGGGGCCCTCACACATAGGCAGTATTTT.

About this clonotype: It may be a read error: a sequence one base away is much more abundant. This chain links TRBV30 with TRBJ1-2; tentatively, D is TRBD1 (6 bases). The germline gives CDR1 GTSNPN, CDR2 SVGIG (reference sequence). This CDR3 spans 15 amino acids. CDR3 amino acids: CAWSPGGRGPYGYIF. The CDR3 DNA is TGTGCCTGGAGTCCAGGAGGACGGGGGCCCTATGGCTACATCTTC.